These 10 T cell receptor beta chains were sequenced from one sample in a study of T-cell memory formation after mild COVID-19 (dated by TCRdb to about 2021). Library method: 5' RACE. For sequencing, an Illumina NovaSeq 6000 was employed. Clones were called with MiXCR by TCRdb after fastp trimmed the public reads at Q25, and only in-frame beta chains were retained. Under each unique CDR3 protein, matching rows form one entry showing the most common genes and DNA. This sample holds about 390,000 distinct CDR3 sequences; approximately 15% were observed only once. 20% to 25% of the sample is in the top ten clones. Specimen: PBMCs or a T cell subset sorted from them (not recorded which). These receptors came from a man younger than 35 who had mild COVID-19 (a few samples of this study predate the infection). The sample titles of this study are shuffled in the database, so cell type and time point are left out; the donor was told from shared clones.

This clonotype was counted a few times. The rearrangement joins TRBV7-2 to TRBJ2-3; 7 bases are a match to TRBD2. In germline, CDR1 is SGHTA, CDR2 FQGNSA. V gave up 1 base and J gave up 2 bases; unmatched junction bases: 6. This CDR3 spans 16 amino acids. The CDR3 loop reads CASSLGTGGSTDTQYF. The CDR3 bases are TGTGCCAGCAGCTTAGGGACCGGGGGGTCCACAGATACGCAGTATTTT. The whole variable domain, filled in from reference TRBV7-2 and TRBJ2-3, reads GAGVSQSPSNKVTEKGKDVELRCDPISGHTALYWYRQSLGQGLEFLIYFQGNSAPDKSGLPSDRFSAERTGGSVSTLTIQRTQQEDSAVYLCASSLGTGGSTDTQYFGPGTRLTVL.

CDR3 nucleotides: TGTGCCAGCAGCCCCGAGGGGTTCTACGAGCAGTACGTC. Protein sequence: CASSPEGFYEQYV. The rearrangement uses TRBV28 and TRBJ2-7, with D perhaps being TRBD1 or TRBD2 (5 bases each). CDR1 is MDHEN and CDR2 is SYDVKM in the germline V gene. This CDR3 has 13 residues. Trimming cost V 6 bases and J 3 bases, with 12 bases left between them.

The chain combines TRBV7-3 with TRBJ2-5; D gene uncertain. This CDR3 is 15 amino acids long. CDR1 SGHTA and CDR2 FQGTGA come from the germline V gene. Trimming stripped 0 bases from V and 5 bases from J, with 13 bases between. The CDR3 DNA is TGTGCCAGCAGCTTAACGGCAGACCCCATGGAGACCCAGTACTTC. It yields the protein CASSLTADPMETQYF.

V is TRBV7-9 and J is TRBJ2-1, with 15 bases that match TRBD2. Germline CDR1 is SEHNR and CDR2 is FQNEAQ (reference sequence). The CDR3 sequence is 16 residues long. The junction had 1 base not matched to a gene; V was cut back by 5 bases and J by 2 bases. The CDR3 DNA is TGTGCCAGCAGCGGGACTAGCGGGGGGACCTACAATGAGCAGTTCTTC. This encodes CASSGTSGGTYNEQFF. Together with reference TRBV7-9 and TRBJ2-1, the CDR3 gives the full variable domain: DTGVSQNPRHKITKRGQNVTFRCDPISEHNRLYWYRQTLGQGPEFLTYFQNEAQLEKSRLLSDRFSAERPKGSFSTLEIQRTEQGDSAMYLCASSGTSGGTYNEQFFGPGTRLTVL.

This clonotype was seen only a few times. The chain links TRBV5-1 to TRBJ2-1, with 11 positions matching TRBD2. V lost 6 bases to trimming and J lost 5 bases; unmatched junction nucleotides: 7. This CDR3 region has 15 residues. CDR1 is SGHRS, CDR2 YFSETQ, per germline. CDR3 in DNA: TGCGCCAGCACCATGACTAGCGGGGTCCACAATGAGCAGTTCTTC. It is translated as CASTMTSGVHNEQFF. Complete variable domain (other parts from reference TRBV5-1 and TRBJ2-1): KAGVTQTPRYLIKTRGQQVTLSCSPISGHRSVSWYQQTPGQGLQFLFEYFSETQRNKGNFPGRFSGRQFSNSRSEMNVSTLELGDSALYLCASTMTSGVHNEQFFGPGTRLTVL.

This clonotype was picked up a small number of times. The chain carries TRBV5-1 and TRBJ1-2; 9 bases map to TRBD1. CDR1 and CDR2 from the germline V gene are SGHRS and YFSETQ. With V trimmed by 2 bases and J by 8 bases, 10 bases remained unmatched. There are 15 residues in the CDR3. CDR3 in amino acids: CASSFPTGGAEGYTF. DNA for the CDR3: TGCGCCAGCAGCTTCCCTACAGGGGGCGCGGAGGGCTACACCTTC.

V and J are TRBV6-5 and TRBJ2-2; tentatively, D is TRBD2 (6 bases). The CDR3 length is 14 residues. Germline CDR1 and CDR2: MNHEY and SVGAGI. V was pared by 8 bases and J by 1 base, with 11 bases between. The DNA of the CDR3 is TGTGCCAGCTCGTGGGAGGTGAACACCGGGGAGCTGTTTTTT. Residues: CASSWEVNTGELFF.

The gene calls are TRBV7-2 and TRBJ2-5; D call uncertain. The CDR3 spans 13 residues. In germline, CDR1 is SGHTA, CDR2 FQGNSA. The V and J ends lost 5 bases and 5 bases respectively, with 12 bases between them. The CDR3 region is CASSQSPWETQYF. The CDR3 nucleotides are TGTGCCAGCAGCCAAAGCCCTTGGGAGACCCAGTACTTC.

This chain uses TRBV5-4 with TRBJ2-1; TRBD1 agrees at 8 bases. The CDR3 length is 11 residues. V lost 10 bases to trimming and J lost 12 bases; unmatched junction nucleotides: 9. From germline, CDR1 is SGHNT and CDR2 YYREEE (reference sequence). The CDR3 loop is CAGGQGEVQFF. CDR3 coding DNA: TGTGCCGGCGGACAGGGCGAGGTGCAGTTCTTC.

This clonotype was observed a few times. The CDR3 nucleotides read TGTGCCAGCACCCTGTGGGGCGCAGATACGCAGTATTTT. Protein: CASTLWGADTQYF. The genes are TRBV6-2 or TRBV6-3 and TRBJ2-3, with TRBD1 as a possible D gene (5 bases). CDR3 length equals 13 residues. The V gene lost 7 bases and the J gene lost 4 bases, with 12 bases spanning the gap. Germline CDR1 MNHEY, CDR2 SVGEGT.